This entry describes one TCR beta chain. No antigen is known for it. The record has no base qualities; no much larger clone is one base away. This sample is drawn from a study of T cell changes during pregnancy in multiple sclerosis (dated by TCRdb to the late 2010s). For the study in its entirety: The study examined how the T cell repertoire changed over the course of pregnancy in women with multiple sclerosis.

The CDR3 goes from the cysteine to the phenylalanine over 17 residues. The entry retains the CDR3 DNA only, 51 bases that are in frame from base 1. V is pared back by 3 bases and J by 4 bases, with 22 bases lying between the germline termini. Sequences SGHAT (CDR1) and FQNNGV (CDR2) are obtained from the germline V gene. Library prep was done by the immunoSEQ multiplex PCR assay. What TCRdb holds here is the immuneACCESS table cut down to in-frame rearrangements. Part of the clones is not present; checked against another copy, under half of the missing clones reflect an unresolved V gene, and the others are unexplained. The sample records more than 14,000 clones, around 86% of which are singletons. The ten most abundant clones make up about a fifth of the sample.

Specimen: CD8+ T cells from peripheral blood mononuclear cells, collected in the first trimester of pregnancy. The sequence was obtained from a female donor with multiple sclerosis, enrolled in a pregnancy study. The rearrangement joined TRBV11-2 to TRBJ2-7; perhaps TRBD2 is the D gene, with 7 bases matching. The bases read TGTGCCAGCAGCTTCTTCCAAGGGGGGGCGCGAATATACGAGCAGTACTTC. Translated, this gives CASSFFQGGARIYEQYF.